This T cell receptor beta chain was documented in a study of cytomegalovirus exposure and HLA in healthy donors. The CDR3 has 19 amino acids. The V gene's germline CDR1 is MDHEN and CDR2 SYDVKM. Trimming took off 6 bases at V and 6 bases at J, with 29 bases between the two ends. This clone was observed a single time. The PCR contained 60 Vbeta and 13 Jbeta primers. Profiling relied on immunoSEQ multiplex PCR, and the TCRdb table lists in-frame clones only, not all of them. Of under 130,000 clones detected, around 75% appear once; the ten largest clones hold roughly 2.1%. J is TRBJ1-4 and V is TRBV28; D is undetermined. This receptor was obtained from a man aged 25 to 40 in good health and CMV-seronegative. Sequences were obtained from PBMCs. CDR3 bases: TGTGCCAGCAGCGCCATTCCTCGAACCGGGTCTTCAGCTTATGAAAAACTGTTTTTT. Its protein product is CASSAIPRTGSSAYEKLFF.